At least ten counts were recorded for the clone carrying this T cell receptor beta chain. This library used roughly 430 ng RNA and molecular barcoded adaptors spanning alpha/delta and beta/gamma chains. TCRdb used MiXCR to reprocess the reads, holding one entry per CDR3 protein. The table lists some 130,000 distinct CDR3 sequences, less than 15% of them singletons. This specimen belongs to a study of read filtering for tumor transcriptome and immune sequencing. In the study overall: 8 or 9 patients were R-ISS I, about 16 were R-ISS II, more than five were R-ISS III.

Every patient had bone marrow sampled while the disease was active. Material: a population of CD138-negative cells sorted from bone marrow. This TCR was sampled from a donor at least 40 years old with multiple myeloma.

CDR3 sequence reads: CASSYTSGRPSSYNEQFF. CDR3 DNA sequence: TGTGCCAGCAGTTACACTAGCGGGAGGCCTAGCTCTTACAATGAGCAGTTCTTC. The chain joins TRBV6-2 or TRBV6-3 to TRBJ2-1, with 12 bases identical to TRBD2. The germline CDR1 and CDR2 sequences are MNHEY and SVGEGT. V lost 2 bases to trimming and J lost 4 bases; unmatched junction nucleotides: 9. This CDR3 is 18 amino acids long.